This is a list of T cell receptor beta chains from one sample in a study of blood T cell repertoires in acute mononucleosis. Data came from immunoSEQ multiplex PCR; TCRdb stores just in-frame clones and leaves some out. The table lists fewer than 2,000 clones, 25% of them singletons. Sequenced here: EBV GLC epitope tetramer+ CD8+ T cells sorted from PBMCs, sampled during convalescence from infectious mononucleosis. Every receptor here comes from a woman aged 18-35 years with infectious mononucleosis caused by EBV. The CDR3 runs from the conserved cysteine through the conserved F or W.

j_call v_call cdr3_aa
TRBJ2-7 TRBV28 CASSSHNSYEQYF
TRBJ2-1 TRBV2 CASSQEVPLSTSGNEQFF
TRBJ1-2 TRBV7-2 CASSDDDRQVNYGYTF
TRBJ2-1 TRBV28 CASSPTSGSVYEQFF
TRBJ1-1 TRBV29-1 CSVGDRRTLKLFF
TRBJ1-2 TRBV29-1 CCVYGVGAGDTF
TRBJ1-1 TRBV6-6 CASSYTRSSNTEAFF
TRBJ2-3 TRBV27 CASSYGTSQDTQYF
TRBJ1-1 TRBV15 CATSRDLGQNTEAF
TRBJ1-1 TRBV29-1 CSVGGQAEAFF
TRBJ2-7 TRBV28 CASSPTSGSIYEQYF
TRBJ1-5 TRBV4-1 CASSYGQGGYNQPQHF
TRBJ2-1 TRBV6-4 CASSILAGASNEQFF
TRBJ2-7 TRBV6-5 CASSSPGQTYEQYF
TRBJ2-1 TRBV7-2 CASSQVWGNEQFF
TRBJ1-1 TRBV29-1 CSVGGQANSVAFF